This TCR beta chain emerged from a study of cytomegalovirus exposure and HLA in healthy donors. On the study more broadly: Previous work identified roughly 120 million unique TCR beta sequences from around 180 million T cells.

Primers included in the PCR were 60 Vbeta and 13 Jbeta primers. The data were produced by immunoSEQ multiplex PCR, yet TCRdb's version contains in-frame clones alone and is incomplete. This table has approximately 110,000 clones, approximately 70% appearing once. Donors were nominally healthy when sampled, though unrecorded immune exposures were likely. The sequence came from a man under 40 in good health and CMV-seropositive. The sequencing sample was made of PBMCs.

The CDR3 spells CASSLRSDRGGYGYTF. CDR3 nucleotide sequence: TGTGCCAGCAGTCTCCGGTCGGACAGGGGAGGCTATGGCTACACCTTC. The chain couples TRBV27 to TRBJ1-2; 9 bases align to TRBD1. This CDR3 is 16 amino acids long. Germline values: CDR1 MNHEY, CDR2 SMNVEV (reference sequence). The trim removed 5 bases at V and 4 bases at J, leaving 11 bases unmatched.